The 12 T cell receptor beta chains given below trace back to one sample, sequenced in a study of blood T cell repertoires in COVID-19. Method: immunoSEQ multiplex PCR; TCRdb's copy keeps in-frame clones and lacks some. The profile shows about 130,000 clones, approximately 85% of them singletons. Sequenced material: peripheral blood. The receptors come from a human donor in a cohort sampled during active COVID-19.

This sequence joins TRBV25-1 and TRBJ2-3; D perhaps matches TRBD2 (6 bases). The CDR3 consists of 15 residues. Germline values: CDR1 MGHDK, CDR2 SYGVNS. V gave up 3 bases and J gave up 0 bases, with 10 bases separating them. The CDR3 loop reads CASSEFGGSTDTQYF. The CDR3 nucleotides are TGTGCCAGCAGTGAGTTCGGAGGGAGCACAGATACGCAGTATTTT.

This clone was observed at least ten times. The chain has TRBV14 and TRBJ1-2; no clear D. The ends were cut back, 1 base at V and 4 bases at J, with 7 bases in the middle. Germline assignment: CDR1 SGHDN and CDR2 FVKESK. The CDR3 covers 13 residues. CDR3 coding DNA: TGTGCCAGCAGCCAAGGCTACTTCTATGGCTACACCTTC. Protein sequence: CASSQGYFYGYTF.

This clone was picked up one time. The genes are TRBV24-1 and TRBJ2-1; D is possibly TRBD1 (6 bases). The CDR3 spans 16 residues. Between the trimmed V and J ends, which lost 0 bases and 3 bases, there was a span of 11 bases. Germline CDR1 and CDR2: KGHDR and SFDVKD. The CDR3 DNA reads TGTGCCACCAGTGATTTGACAGGGCCTCACTACAATGAGCAGTTCTTC. This codes for CATSDLTGPHYNEQFF.

The chain links TRBV27 to TRBJ2-2, with TRBD2 matching 10 bases. The CDR3 totals 17 residues. The germline V gene encodes CDR1 MNHEY and CDR2 SMNVEV (reference sequence). Trimming took 4 bases from V and 4 from J; bases not matched to a gene: 9. CDR3 sequence reads: CASSWRLAGGGTGELFF. The CDR3 DNA is TGTGCCAGCAGTTGGCGTTTAGCGGGAGGAGGCACCGGGGAGCTGTTTTTT.

The chain recombines TRBV7-2 with TRBJ2-7; 9 bases match TRBD2. CDR1 is SGHTA and CDR2 is FQGNSA in the germline V gene. Losses at the gene ends were 0 bases for V and 1 base for J; bases not matched to a gene: 13. The CDR3 sequence is 19 residues long. CDR3 residues: CASSLAWAGGRVRSYEQYF. The CDR3 DNA follows: TGTGCCAGCAGCTTAGCGTGGGCGGGGGGGCGGGTACGGTCCTACGAGCAGTACTTC.

This clone was recorded once. The chain has TRBV10-3 and TRBJ2-5; perhaps TRBD1 as D (5 bases). V was shortened by 8 bases and J by 3 bases, with 7 bases between the two germline ends. The CDR3 spans 11 residues. CDR1 is ENHRY, CDR2 SYGVKD, per germline. The CDR3 coding sequence is TGTGCCATCGGGGCTGAAGAGACCCAGTACTTC. Translated, it gives CAIGAEETQYF.

The chain joins TRBV2 to TRBJ1-5, with a weak D call TRBD1 (5 bases). The CDR3 sequence is 11 residues long. Per the germline V gene, CDR1 is SNHLY and CDR2 is FYNNEI. Trimming removed 4 bases from V and 12 bases from J, with 10 bases in between. CDR3 DNA: TGTGCCAGCAGTGTTGACAGCAACCAGCATTTT. Protein sequence: CASSVDSNQHF.

The chain uses TRBV7-2 and TRBJ2-7; 9 bases are shared with TRBD2. J gave up 1 base and V 5 bases, and 18 bases lay outside the gene matches. Germline values: CDR1 SGHTA, CDR2 FQGNSA. The CDR3 is 19 residues long. The CDR3 region has the DNA TGTGCCAGCAGCCTCAAACTTCCGCGGGGGGGGCATCATTCCTACGAGCAGTACTTC. It encodes CASSLKLPRGGHHSYEQYF. The variable domain in full, with the rest retrieved from reference TRBV7-2 and TRBJ2-7, is GAGVSQSPSNKVTEKGKDVELRCDPISGHTALYWYRQSLGQGLEFLIYFQGNSAPDKSGLPSDRFSAERTGGSVSTLTIQRTQQEDSAVYLCASSLKLPRGGHHSYEQYFGPGTRLTVT.

This chain connects TRBV25-1 to TRBJ2-7; possibly TRBD2 for D (7 bases). The germline CDR1 and CDR2 sequences are MGHDK and SYGVNS. The CDR3 is 16 amino acids. Between the trimmed V and J ends, which lost 5 bases and 7 bases, there was a span of 24 bases. The CDR3 is CASSPPGGRPLGEQYF. CDR3 DNA: TGTGCCAGCAGTCCCCCCGGGGGGCGGCCTTTAGGAGAGCAGTACTTC.

The chain employs TRBV30 and TRBJ1-2, with D possibly being TRBD1 (6 bases). This CDR3 region has 18 residues. Trimming removed 0 bases from V and 3 bases from J, with 23 bases in between. Germline V CDR1 and CDR2: GTSNPN, SVGIG (reference sequence). Here the CDR3 reads CAWSVFRTAPSLDYGYTF. CDR3 coding DNA: TGTGCCTGGAGTGTATTTAGGACAGCCCCCTCCTTGGACTATGGCTACACCTTC.

The chain recombines TRBV4-3 with TRBJ2-3; D may be TRBD2 (6 bases). Per germline, CDR1 LGHNA and CDR2 YSLEER. The CDR3 runs to 16 residues. Trimming shortened V by 1 base and J by 2 bases, and 13 bases separated the two germline ends. CDR3 bases: TGCGCCAGCAGCCAAGTTTTTGGGGGGTCCACAGATACGCAGTATTTT. Translating it yields CASSQVFGGSTDTQYF.

The genes are TRBV18 and TRBJ1-2, with 7 bases that match TRBD1. V dropped 5 bases and J dropped 3; count of bases not matched to a gene: 6. The CDR3 extends over 14 amino acids. Germline CDR1 reads KGHSH; CDR2 reads LQKENI. Written as DNA, the CDR3 is TGTGCCAGCTCATTACAGGGGATGGACTATGGCTACACCTTC. Its protein is CASSLQGMDYGYTF.